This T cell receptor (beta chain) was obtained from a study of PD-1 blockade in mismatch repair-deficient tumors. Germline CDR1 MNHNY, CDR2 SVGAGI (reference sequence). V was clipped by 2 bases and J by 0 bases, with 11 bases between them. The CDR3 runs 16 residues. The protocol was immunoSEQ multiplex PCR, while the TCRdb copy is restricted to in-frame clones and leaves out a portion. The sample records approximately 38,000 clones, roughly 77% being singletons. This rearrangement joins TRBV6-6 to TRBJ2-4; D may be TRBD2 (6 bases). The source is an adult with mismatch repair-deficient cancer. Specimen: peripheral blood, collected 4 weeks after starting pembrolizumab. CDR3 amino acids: CASSYGGALAKNIQYF. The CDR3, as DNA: TGTGCCAGCAGTTACGGAGGGGCCCTAGCCAAAAACATTCAGTACTTC.